This T cell receptor (beta chain) emerged from a study of T cell repertoires in cytomegalovirus infection. Study information: Signatures in public TCR beta sequences pointed to both CMV infection and matching HLA type. Study-wide results and limits: CMV-specific HLA-C-restricted TCR beta clonotypes dominated the ex vivo response.

TCRdb re-derived calls from the reads in MiXCR, one entry per CDR3 protein. The sample shows 110,000 or so distinct CDR3 sequences, around 29% of them seen only once. V was trimmed by 2 bases and J by 7 bases, leaving 18 bases between them. CDR3 size: 17 residues. The germline V gene encodes CDR1 MNHEY and CDR2 SMNVEV (reference sequence). This clonotype was found a few times. Its target is unknown. V is TRBV27 and J is TRBJ1-6; a possible D gene is TRBD1 (6 bases). The receptor's source is a human donor in good health (CMV status not recorded). Some clones in this sample may be carry-over from other donors' samples. Sequences were derived from CD8+ T cells from cultured PBMCs, sampled from culture after CMV antigen stimulation. CDR3 in amino acids: CASSLSGRGARNSPLHF. The CDR3 nucleotides read TGTGCCAGCAGTTTAAGTGGAAGGGGGGCAAGGAATTCACCCCTCCACTTT.